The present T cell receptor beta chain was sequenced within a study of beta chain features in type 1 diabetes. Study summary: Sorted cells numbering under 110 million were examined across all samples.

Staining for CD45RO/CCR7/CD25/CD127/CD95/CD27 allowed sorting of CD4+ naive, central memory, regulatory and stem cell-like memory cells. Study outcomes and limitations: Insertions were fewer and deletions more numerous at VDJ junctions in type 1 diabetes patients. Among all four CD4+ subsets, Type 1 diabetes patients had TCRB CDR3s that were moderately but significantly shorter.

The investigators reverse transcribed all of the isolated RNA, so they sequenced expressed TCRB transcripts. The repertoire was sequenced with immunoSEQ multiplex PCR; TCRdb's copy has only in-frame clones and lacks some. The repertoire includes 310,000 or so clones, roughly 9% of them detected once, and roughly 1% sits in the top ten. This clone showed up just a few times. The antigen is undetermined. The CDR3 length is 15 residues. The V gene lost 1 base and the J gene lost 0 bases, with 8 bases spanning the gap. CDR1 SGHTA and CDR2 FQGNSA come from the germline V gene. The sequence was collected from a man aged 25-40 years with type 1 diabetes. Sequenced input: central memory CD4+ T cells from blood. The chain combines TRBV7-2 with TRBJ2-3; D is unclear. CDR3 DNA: TGTGCCAGCAGCTTAGTTTACGGGAGCACAGATACGCAGTATTTT. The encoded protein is CASSLVYGSTDTQYF.